Given below is one T cell receptor beta chain in context. Enrollees, about 18 to 89 years old, lived in fewer than 25 US areas. These data come from a study of blood T cell repertoires in COVID-19. Overall study: T cells, B-cell-depleted T cells, or PBMCs supplied cDNA or gDNA.

The CDR3 totals 13 residues. Deletions cut 5 bases from V and 8 bases from J, with 13 bases between. Original analysis: How many nucleated cells were present was estimated from reference gene primer amplification. Data came from immunoSEQ multiplex PCR; TCRdb stores just in-frame clones and leaves some out. V, J and clone size are those of that table, while D and trimming were read from the DNA. Found here are a few hundred thousand clones, about 86% of them singletons; the top ten hold 3.5% to 4.5%. This clonotype originated in a woman aged 35 to 49 with acute COVID-19. The sequenced material came from PBMCs or T cells enriched from blood (not recorded which). The V and J genes are TRBV12-3 or TRBV12-4 and TRBJ2-1; unclear D gene. The CDR3 nucleotides are TGTGCCAGCAGTAGTCTTCAGGCCCATGAGCAGTTCTTC. Translated, it gives CASSSLQAHEQFF.